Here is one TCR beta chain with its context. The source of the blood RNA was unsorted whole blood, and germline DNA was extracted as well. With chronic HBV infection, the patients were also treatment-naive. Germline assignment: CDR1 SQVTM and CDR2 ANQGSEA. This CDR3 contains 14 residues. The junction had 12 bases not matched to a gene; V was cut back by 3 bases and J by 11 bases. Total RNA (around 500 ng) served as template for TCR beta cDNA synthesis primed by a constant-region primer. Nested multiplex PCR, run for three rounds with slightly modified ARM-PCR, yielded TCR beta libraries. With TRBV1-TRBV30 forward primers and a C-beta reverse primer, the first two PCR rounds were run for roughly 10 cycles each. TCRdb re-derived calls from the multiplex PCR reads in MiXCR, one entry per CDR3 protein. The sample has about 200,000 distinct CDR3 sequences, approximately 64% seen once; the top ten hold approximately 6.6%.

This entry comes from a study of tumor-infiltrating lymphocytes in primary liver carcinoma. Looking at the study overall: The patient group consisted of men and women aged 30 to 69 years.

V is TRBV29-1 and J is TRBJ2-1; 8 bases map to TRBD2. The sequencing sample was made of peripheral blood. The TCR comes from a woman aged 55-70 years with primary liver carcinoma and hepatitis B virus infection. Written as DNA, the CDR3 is TGCAGCGTTGAGCACAGCGGGAGTTTGAATAAGCAGTTCTTC. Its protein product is CSVEHSGSLNKQFF.